In this sample, the clone carrying this T cell receptor beta chain turned up many times. The data belong to a study of neurological immune-mediated disorders. TCRdb used MiXCR to reprocess the 5' RACE reads, holding one entry per CDR3 protein. The table has approximately 52,000 distinct CDR3 sequences, around 3.4% seen once; the top ten hold 5.5% to 6%. The V and J ends lost 2 bases and 9 bases respectively, with 12 bases between them. Germline V lookup: CDR1 SGHRS, CDR2 YFSETQ. CDR3 length: 14 residues. The chain has TRBV5-1 and TRBJ1-6; TRBD1 is a possible D gene (5 bases). The clonotype was recovered from a man aged 40-55 years with multiple sclerosis. The sequenced sample consisted of PBMCs. Here the CDR3 reads CASSFDSVASPLHF. The CDR3 DNA follows: TGCGCCAGCAGCTTCGACAGTGTGGCTTCACCCCTCCACTTT.